This TCR beta chain was found in a study of blood T cells in healthy people across ages (dated by TCRdb to the mid-2010s). Looking at the study overall: In model experiments, template switching captured roughly one uniquely barcoded TCR beta cDNA molecule for every two T cells. The study measured age-related changes in TCR beta repertoire diversity using deep sequencing normalized with unique cDNA molecular identifiers. Four age groups were formed from the donors: young (average about 16 years), middle-aged (approximately 41), aged (approximately 60) and long-lived (about 80). To avoid experimental bias, donors of different ages were randomly spread across the sequencing lanes. Two additional independent replicas of 1 million unique cDNA reads from the same blood draw were analyzed for two donors (one aged 18 to 29 and one aged 80 or older).

Paper-wide results and their limitations: Compared with the aged group, the long-lived group had more naive CD4+ T cells, fewer expanded clones and increased TCR diversity, a pattern suggesting age selection. A strong correlation was found between observed TCR beta diversity and the percentage of naive T cells measured by flow cytometry. Because the CMV infection status of the donors was unknown, age-related changes in expanded clonotypes may potentially have been confounded. Conclusive comparison of naive and antigen-experienced compartments was prevented by the profiling of bulk unsorted PBMCs. Total diversity estimates from one million sequenced T cells were considered lower bounds and underestimates. As age increased, observed TCR beta diversity per million T cells dropped in a roughly linear way, and a significant reduction was already evident by age 40.

Receptor libraries were prepared by 5' RACE. For sequencing, an Illumina HiSeq 2500 was employed. A second roughly 6 to 11 cycle PCR used a sample-barcoded 5' primer and a J-beta primer mix. Each TCR beta cDNA molecule received a unique molecular identifier from a template-switch 5' adaptor carrying 12 random nucleotides. Each sample yielded at least 2.5 million CDR3-containing paired-end reads. First-strand cDNA was synthesized from all RNA with the Mint cDNA synthesis kit, primed by a TRBC-specific oligonucleotide. Following uracil-DNA glycosylase treatment, a first 18-cycle PCR with universal primers M1SS and BC2_uni_R was performed on all cDNA. The original methods were these. Normalization of each sample was performed by random selection of 1 million high-quality reads, each carrying a distinct molecular identifier. Instead of being binned into consensus sequences, reads that shared molecular identifiers were thrown out. MiTCR, with a Q25 quality threshold and the strictest error-elimination algorithm, was used for CDR3 identification, clonotype clustering and error correction. A nonparametric unseen species model with Euler transformation was used to estimate a lower bound on total TCR beta diversity. In-frame beta chains were kept once TCRdb had trimmed the public reads at Q25 with fastp and called clones with MiXCR. Rows with a matching CDR3 protein are joined into one entry that keeps the most common DNA and genes. TCRdb's processing, not the authors' own work, is the source of the V and J calls. A total of 850,000 to 1,000,000 distinct CDR3 sequences appear in this sample, around 46% of them only once. The ten top clones hold around 15% of the sample.

As concerns this clonotype: It lacks a known antigen. One base away there is no much larger clone; base qualities are not given.

The 35 to 40 donors, aged about 6 to 95 years, were systemically healthy Caucasian individuals from Russia. Each donor gave about 10 milliliters of peripheral blood, drawn into EDTA-treated Vacutainer tubes. Ficoll-Paque density-gradient centrifugation was used to isolate PBMCs, with at least 7 million per sample. Total RNA, at least 5 micrograms per sample, was extracted from PBMCs with Trizol reagent. For every donor, an aliquot of PBMCs went through flow cytometry to measure the percentages of naive CD45RAhigh/CD27high T cells. Sequenced material: blood. The sequence was collected from a man younger than 45 in good health.

The DNA is as follows: TGTGCTAGTGGACTGGGCCCGGAGACCCAGTACTTC. This yields the protein CASGLGPETQYF. The V and J genes are TRBV12-5 and TRBJ2-5, with no confidently assigned D gene. Deletion took 6 bases off V and 5 bases off J, with a span of 10 bases between the germline ends. For CDR1 and CDR2, the germline V gene lists LGHNT and FRNRAP. The CDR3 sequence holds 12 residues, the cysteine and phenylalanine included. The retained sequence is limited to the CDR3, 36 bases, with the frame set at the first base.